The 21 T cell receptor beta chains below all came from one sample that was sequenced in a study of T cell changes during pregnancy in multiple sclerosis. Sequencing used immunoSEQ multiplex PCR; TCRdb keeps in-frame clones, though not all of them. The table has 23,000 or so clones, about nine tenths seen once. Sequences were derived from CD8+ T cells from peripheral blood mononuclear cells, sampled in the first trimester of pregnancy. These receptor sequences come from a female donor in good health, enrolled as a control in a pregnancy study.

This chain links TRBV4-2 with TRBJ2-1; tentatively, D is TRBD1 (5 bases). V was shortened by 1 base and J by 4 bases, with 11 bases between the two germline ends. The CDR3 loop spans 15 amino acids. Looked up from germline, CDR1 is LGHNA and CDR2 is YNFKEQ. CDR3 sequence: CASSQGLGPYNEQFF. The CDR3 DNA is TGTGCCAGCAGCCAAGGACTGGGGCCTTACAATGAGCAGTTCTTC.

The CDR3 coding sequence is TGTGCCAGTAGTATGGGAGGGCTACAGCCCCAGCATTTT. This codes for CASSMGGLQPQHF. The V call is TRBV19, the J call TRBJ1-5; D gene uncertain. The germline V gene encodes CDR1 LNHDA and CDR2 SQIVND (reference sequence). Trimming took off 3 bases at V and 7 bases at J, with 10 bases between the two ends. This CDR3 region has 13 residues.

The chain has TRBV4-3 and TRBJ2-1, with D uncertain. V lost 0 bases to trimming and J lost 3 bases, with 12 bases between them. Per germline, CDR1 LGHNA and CDR2 YSLEER. This CDR3 is built from 16 residues. CDR3 amino acids: CASSQDRRLFYNEQFF. For the CDR3, the DNA is TGCGCCAGCAGCCAAGATAGGCGGCTTTTCTACAATGAGCAGTTCTTC.

This clone is deemed medium-sized. The CDR3 loop reads CASSQDPYTGAGELFF. CDR3 in DNA: TGTGCCAGCAGCCAAGATCCTTACACGGGAGCCGGGGAGCTGTTTTTT. The V call is TRBV4-2, the J call TRBJ2-2, with D possibly TRBD2 on 6 matching bases. The germline V gene encodes CDR1 LGHNA and CDR2 YNFKEQ. Trimming took 0 bases from V and 6 from J, leaving 14 bases between them. The CDR3 has 16 residues.

This chain uses TRBV16 with TRBJ1-2, with D possibly being TRBD1 (6 bases). This CDR3 is 14 amino acids long. Trimming pared 0 bases from V and 2 bases from J, leaving 7 bases between. Germline V gives CDR1 KGHSY, CDR2 FQNENV. For the CDR3, the DNA is TGTGCCAGCAGCCAATCACAGGGCAACTATGGCTACACCTTC. This gives the protein CASSQSQGNYGYTF.

This clone was seen only once. The rearrangement uses TRBV6-4 and TRBJ1-1; tentatively, D is TRBD1 (5 bases). Germline lookup yields CDR1 MRHNA and CDR2 SNTAGT. This CDR3 region has 13 residues. Trimming stripped 6 bases from V and 1 base from J, with 9 bases between. The CDR3: CASRGRGNTEAFF. The CDR3 DNA is TGTGCCAGCAGGGGAAGGGGGAACACTGAAGCTTTCTTT.

The rearrangement uses TRBV7-9 and TRBJ1-2; 10 bases are a match to TRBD1. Losses at the gene ends were 5 bases for V and 4 bases for J; bases not matched to a gene: 4. CDR1 is SEHNR, CDR2 FQNEAQ, per germline (reference sequence). The length of the CDR3 is 14 residues. The chain's CDR3 is CASSPGQGPYGYTF. The CDR3 coding sequence is TGTGCCAGCAGCCCGGGACAGGGGCCCTATGGCTACACCTTC.

This rearrangement joins TRBV19 to TRBJ2-7; 8 positions match TRBD1. In germline, CDR1 is LNHDA, CDR2 SQIVND (reference sequence). Germline trimming cut 5 bases from V and 4 bases from J; bases unmatched to any gene: 7. The CDR3 is 14 residues long. CDR3 nucleotide sequence: TGTGCCAGTAGTTTTAGGACAGGGCAGTACGAGCAGTACTTC. Its translation is CASSFRTGQYEQYF.

The chain recombines TRBV30 with TRBJ2-2; possible D gene TRBD1, 5 bases. V dropped 5 bases and J dropped 1 base, with 14 bases sitting between them. CDR1 GTSNPN and CDR2 SVGIG come from the germline V gene (reference sequence). This CDR3 is built from 15 residues. The CDR3 spells CAWWQGFGNTGELFF. CDR3 bases: TGTGCCTGGTGGCAGGGCTTTGGGAACACCGGGGAGCTGTTTTTT.

The rearrangement joins TRBV7-2 to TRBJ1-1, with D tentatively TRBD1 (6 bases). Looked up from germline, CDR1 is SGHTA and CDR2 is FQGNSA. The ends were cut back, 1 base at V and 7 bases at J, with 10 bases in the middle. CDR3 length: 13 amino acids. CDR3: CASSLGGGVEAFF. Here the CDR3 DNA reads TGTGCCAGCAGCTTAGGCGGGGGCGTTGAAGCTTTCTTT.

The CDR3 loop is CASSLKSGARDTQYF. DNA of the CDR3: TGTGCCAGCAGCTTAAAGTCTGGGGCGCGAGATACGCAGTATTTT. The genes are TRBV13 and TRBJ2-3; the D gene is possibly TRBD1 (5 bases). Trimming took off 2 bases at V and 5 bases at J, with 14 bases between the two ends. Germline V gene data show CDR1 as PRHDT and CDR2 as FYEKMQ (reference sequence). The CDR3 runs to 15 residues. Full variable domain (outside the CDR3, taken from reference TRBV13 and TRBJ2-3): AAGVIQSPRHLIKEKRETATLKCYPIPRHDTVYWYQQGPGQDPQFLISFYEKMQSDKGSIPDRFSAQQFSDYHSELNMSSLELGDSALYFCASSLKSGARDTQYFGPGTRLTVL.

The chain employs TRBV5-5 and TRBJ1-5; maybe TRBD1 (6 bases). Trimming pared 0 bases from V and 8 bases from J, leaving 12 bases between. Germline CDR1 is SGHKS and CDR2 is YYEKEE (reference sequence). CDR3 length equals 14 residues. The CDR3 coding sequence is TGTGCCAGCAGCTTGGCCGGAGGGGGGGAGCCCCAGCATTTT. Its translation: CASSLAGGGEPQHF.

The V call is TRBV4-1, the J call TRBJ1-1, with D maybe TRBD1 (6 bases). V was cut by 3 bases and J by 1 base, with 9 bases left in between. The CDR3 extends over 14 amino acids. Germline V lookup: CDR1 MGHRA, CDR2 YSYEKL. Here the CDR3 reads CASSQSTGNTEAFF. As DNA, the CDR3 is TGCGCCAGCAGCCAGTCGACAGGGAACACTGAAGCTTTCTTT.

The chain is built from TRBV7-3 and TRBJ2-3; the match to TRBD2 covers 8 bases. With 5 bases clipped from V and 4 bases from J, the junction kept 8 bases outside the gene matches. CDR1 is SGHTA and CDR2 is FQGTGA in the germline V gene. The CDR3 sequence is 15 residues long. The CDR3 nucleotides read TGTGCCAGCAGCGCCCACGGGGGGGCCCCAGATACGCAGTATTTT. Its translation: CASSAHGGAPDTQYF.

The chain combines TRBV19 with TRBJ2-7; D may be TRBD1 (6 bases). This CDR3 is 15 amino acids long. The germline V and J ends were trimmed by 8 bases and 0 bases, with 17 bases remaining between them. Germline V CDR1 and CDR2: LNHDA, SQIVND (reference sequence). The CDR3 spells CASQRLKDSSYEQYF. DNA for the CDR3: TGTGCCAGTCAGCGTCTAAAGGACAGCTCCTACGAGCAGTACTTC. The variable domain in full, with the rest retrieved from reference TRBV19 and TRBJ2-7, is DGGITQSPKYLFRKEGQNVTLSCEQNLNHDAMYWYRQDPGQGLRLIYYSQIVNDFQKGDIAEGYSVSREKKESFPLTVTSAQKNPTAFYLCASQRLKDSSYEQYFGPGTRLTVT.

The chain couples TRBV4-2 to TRBJ2-7, with a weak D call TRBD2 (5 bases). V was pared by 2 bases and J by 3 bases, with 23 bases between. CDR3 length equals 18 residues. CDR1 and CDR2 from the germline V gene are LGHNA and YNFKEQ. CDR3 nucleotides: TGTGCCAGCAGCCAAAAACTTATTCAGCTAGCTAGCTTCTACGAGCAGTACTTC. Translating gives CASSQKLIQLASFYEQYF.

The chain has TRBV7-6 and TRBJ1-1; 9 bases map to TRBD1. Germline V gives CDR1 SGHVS, CDR2 FNYEAQ. V lost 4 bases, J lost 2 bases, and 2 bases stayed unmatched. The length of the CDR3 is 14 residues. CDR3 nucleotide sequence: TGTGCCAGCAGCTCGGACAGGGGTAACACTGAAGCTTTCTTT. Encoded protein: CASSSDRGNTEAFF.

The V and J genes are TRBV19 and TRBJ2-5, with 10 bases matching TRBD1. The germline gives CDR1 LNHDA, CDR2 SQIVND (reference sequence). The V segment lost 5 bases and the J segment 0 bases; nucleotides outside the gene matches: 6. The CDR3 extends over 16 amino acids. The CDR3 reads CASSPRTGGYQETQYF. The CDR3 nucleotides are TGTGCCAGTAGTCCCCGGACAGGGGGGTACCAAGAGACCCAGTACTTC.

This clone has a handful of counts. The rearrangement joins TRBV19 to TRBJ2-7; a weak D match, TRBD2 (5 bases). Trimming shortened V by 5 bases and J by 4 bases, and 9 bases separated the two germline ends. The CDR3 spans 12 residues. The germline CDR1 and CDR2 sequences are LNHDA and SQIVND (reference sequence). The DNA of the CDR3 is TGTGCCAGTAGTGGAGGCGTGTACGAGCAGTACTTC. It specifies CASSGGVYEQYF.

V and J are TRBV7-8 and TRBJ2-1; TRBD1 might be the D (5 bases). Trimming took 6 bases from V and 5 from J, leaving 11 bases between them. The germline gives CDR1 SGHVS, CDR2 FQNEAQ. The CDR3 covers 13 residues. The CDR3 reads CASRTARHNEQFF. Here the CDR3 DNA reads TGTGCCAGCAGGACAGCGAGACACAATGAGCAGTTCTTC.

The chain couples TRBV12-5 to TRBJ1-5; D is undetermined. V gave up 2 bases and J gave up 11 bases, with 7 bases separating them. Germline values: CDR1 LGHNT, CDR2 FRNRAP. The CDR3 consists of 11 residues. Here the CDR3 reads CASGLPSSQHF. DNA of the CDR3: TGTGCTAGTGGTTTGCCCTCCTCCCAGCATTTT.